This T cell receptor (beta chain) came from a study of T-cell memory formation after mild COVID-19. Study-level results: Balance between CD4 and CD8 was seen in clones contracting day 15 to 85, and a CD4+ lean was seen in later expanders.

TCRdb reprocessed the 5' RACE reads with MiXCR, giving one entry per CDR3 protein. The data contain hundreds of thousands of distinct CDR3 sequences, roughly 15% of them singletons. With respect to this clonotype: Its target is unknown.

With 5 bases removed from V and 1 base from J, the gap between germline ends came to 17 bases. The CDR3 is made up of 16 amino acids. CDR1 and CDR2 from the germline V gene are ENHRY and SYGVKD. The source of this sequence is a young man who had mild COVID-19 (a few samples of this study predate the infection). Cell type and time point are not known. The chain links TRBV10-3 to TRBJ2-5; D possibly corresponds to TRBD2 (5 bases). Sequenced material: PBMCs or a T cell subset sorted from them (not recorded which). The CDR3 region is CAISKSGNIVQETQYF. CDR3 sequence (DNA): TGTGCCATCAGTAAATCCGGGAACATCGTCCAAGAGACCCAGTACTTC.